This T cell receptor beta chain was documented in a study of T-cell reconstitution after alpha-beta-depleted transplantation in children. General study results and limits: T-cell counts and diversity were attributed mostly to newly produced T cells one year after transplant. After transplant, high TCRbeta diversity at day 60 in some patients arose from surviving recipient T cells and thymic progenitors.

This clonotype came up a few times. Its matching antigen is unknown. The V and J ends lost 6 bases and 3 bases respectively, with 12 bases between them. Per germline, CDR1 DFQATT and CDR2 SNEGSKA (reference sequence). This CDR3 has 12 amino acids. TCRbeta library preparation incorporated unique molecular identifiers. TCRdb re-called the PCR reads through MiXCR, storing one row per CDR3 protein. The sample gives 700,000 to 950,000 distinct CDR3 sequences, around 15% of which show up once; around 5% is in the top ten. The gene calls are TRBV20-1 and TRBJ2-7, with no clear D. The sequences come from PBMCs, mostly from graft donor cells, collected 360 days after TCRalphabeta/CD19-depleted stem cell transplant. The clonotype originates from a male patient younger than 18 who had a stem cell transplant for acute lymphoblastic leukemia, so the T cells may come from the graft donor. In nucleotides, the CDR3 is TGCAGTGCAGGAGCTAGGGTCTACGAGCAGTACTTC. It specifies CSAGARVYEQYF.